This entry concerns a single TCR beta chain. What it recognizes is unknown. Alongside a J-beta primer mix, a sample-barcoded 5' primer served in a second PCR lasting roughly 6 to 11 cycles. TCRdb used MiXCR to reprocess the 5' RACE reads, holding one entry per CDR3 protein. In the table there are 1.5 million to 2 million distinct CDR3 sequences, roughly 27% of which are singletons. CDR1 is SGHNT and CDR2 is YYREEE in the germline V gene (reference sequence). V gave up 4 bases and J gave up 7 bases; unmatched junction bases: 11. CDR3 length: 16 residues. Roughly 10 milliliters of peripheral blood were drawn from each donor. These data originate in a study of blood T cells in healthy people across ages. Study-wide findings and caveats: Long-lived donors carried more naive CD4+ cells and greater diversity than aged donors.

The sequence was obtained from a woman in her twenties or thirties in good health. The V gene is TRBV5-4, the J gene TRBJ2-2; the match to TRBD2 covers 9 bases. The sample consisted of blood. CDR3 residues: CASSRQSGRLYGELFF. In nucleotides, the CDR3 is TGTGCCAGCAGCCGTCAGAGCGGGAGGTTGTACGGGGAGCTGTTTTTT.